This TCR beta chain emerged from a study of T cell clones after liver transplantation (dated by TCRdb to the late 2010s). In terms of the full investigation: The samples were obtained from ITN030ST, a randomized trial that attempted immunosuppression withdrawal within 2 years after liver transplantation. Tolerance was defined as complete immunosuppression withdrawal for at least one year with no rise in liver enzymes beyond twice the upper limit of normal. As an antigen-independent comparator for the donor-reactive sequences, third party-reactive TCRbeta sequences from pre-transplant MLRs were identified as well. No induction therapy was given to the subjects, and standard immunosuppression was administered until randomization at 12-24 months post-transplant. The study cohort included 8 liver transplant recipients, of whom 3 were classified as tolerant and 5 as non-tolerant. Blood samples were collected pre-transplant, pre-randomization before withdrawal, and post-randomization after either full withdrawal or failed withdrawal. Of the eight recipients, a few were HCV-positive, while the remaining recipients had been transplanted for non-autoimmune, non-viral indications. Donor-reactive T cell clones were identified by TCRbeta sequencing after a pre-transplant mixed lymphocyte reaction and then tracked in post-transplant blood.

What the time point label conveys for this sample: pre-transplant. Unstimulated PBMCs, after thawing, were stained for CD3, CD4 and CD8 and then FACS-sorted into CD3+CD4+ and CD3+CD8+ populations. All 8 studied subjects were randomized to immunosuppression withdrawal. The Qiagen DNeasy Blood and Tissue Kit was used to isolate genomic DNA. The paper's findings and limits, for the study overall: The conclusions were considered preliminary, being limited by small, heterogeneous patient numbers and non-standardized post-transplant time points. After accounting for repertoire turnover, donor-reactive detection was significantly reduced in 7 of 8 subjects for CD4 and 8 of 8 for CD8. Because no allograft tissue specimens were available, donor-reactive T cells may have migrated into the graft instead of being deleted. Circulating donor-reactive CD4 TCRbeta sequences fell significantly post-transplant in most of the 8 subjects, irrespective of tolerance or HCV status. In a couple of subjects, low numbers of available donor cells limited the measurable donor-reactive repertoire. A greater decline was seen for donor-reactive sequences than for third party-reactive sequences, suggesting partial antigen-specific deletion unrelated to withdrawal success.

As for this clone: Its antigen target is currently unknown. Per-base qualities were not stored, and no clone one base away is much larger.

Reading from cysteine to phenylalanine, the CDR3 counts 15 amino acids. The kept DNA is CDR3 alone, 45 bases in frame from the first base. The germline V gene encodes CDR1 LGHNA and CDR2 YSLEER. V is clipped by 0 bases and J by 5 bases, and the sequence between their germline boundaries is 10 bases long. Using immunoSEQ, frozen genomic DNA was subjected to high-throughput TCRbeta CDR3 sequencing, a process that included PCR amplification, mapping, bias correction and internal controls. In the source study's methods: Only productive rearrangements were retained, and each unique TCRbeta sequence was defined by its CDR3 nucleotide sequence together with its V and J gene. A sequence counted as donor-reactive only if the sequence showed at least 5-fold expansion in CFSE-low cells compared with unstimulated pre-transplant cells and had a frequency of at least 0.01%. Per-subject minimum frequency thresholds, based on the lowest-template unstimulated sample, ensured at least 90% detection power. Jensen-Shannon divergence between the top 1000 TCRbeta sequences post-transplant and pre-transplant was used to measure repertoire turnover. Two-sided Fisher's exact tests were used to test for changes in how often donor-reactive sequences were detected. The table comes from immuneACCESS by way of TCRdb, which keeps in-frame sequences with V and J called. Part of the clones is missing from these tables; in studies checked, under half for an unresolved V gene and the rest for unknown reasons. For V, J and clone size, that table is used; D and trimming come from the DNA. The sample table lists 45,000 to 55,000 clones, 84% of them with a count of one. The ten biggest clones cover around 8.5% of the sample.

Sequencing used CD4+ T cells from blood, obtained before liver transplant. This chain joins TRBV4-3 to TRBJ1-4, with no D gene named confidently. The sequence was collected from a human donor who received a liver transplant. The base sequence is TGCGCCAGCAGCCAAGATTGGCAGCGGAATGAAAAACTGTTTTTT. Its coded protein is CASSQDWQRNEKLFF.